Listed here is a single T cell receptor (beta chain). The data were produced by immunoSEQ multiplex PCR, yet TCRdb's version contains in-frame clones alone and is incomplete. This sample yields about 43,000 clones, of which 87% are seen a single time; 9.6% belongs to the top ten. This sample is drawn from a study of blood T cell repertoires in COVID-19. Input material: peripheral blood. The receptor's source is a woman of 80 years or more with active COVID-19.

CDR3 residues: CASSLVPTGAAKNIQYF. The CDR3 coding sequence is TGTGCCAGCAGCTTAGTACCGACAGGGGCAGCCAAAAACATTCAGTACTTC. The chain recombines TRBV11-2 with TRBJ2-4; 8 bases agree with TRBD1. V was clipped by 1 base and J by 0 bases; unmatched bases: 5. Germline V gives CDR1 SGHAT, CDR2 FQNNGV. The length of the CDR3 is 17 residues.